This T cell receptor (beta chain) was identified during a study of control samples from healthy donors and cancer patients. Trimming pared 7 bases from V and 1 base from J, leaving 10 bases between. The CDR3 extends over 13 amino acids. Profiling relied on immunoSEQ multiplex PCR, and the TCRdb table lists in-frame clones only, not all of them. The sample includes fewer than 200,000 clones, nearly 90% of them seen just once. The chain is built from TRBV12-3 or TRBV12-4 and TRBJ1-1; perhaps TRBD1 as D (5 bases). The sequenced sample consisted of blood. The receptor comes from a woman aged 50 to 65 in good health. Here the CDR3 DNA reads TGTGCCAGCACCTGGGACGGGAACACTGAAGCTTTCTTT. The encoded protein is CASTWDGNTEAFF.